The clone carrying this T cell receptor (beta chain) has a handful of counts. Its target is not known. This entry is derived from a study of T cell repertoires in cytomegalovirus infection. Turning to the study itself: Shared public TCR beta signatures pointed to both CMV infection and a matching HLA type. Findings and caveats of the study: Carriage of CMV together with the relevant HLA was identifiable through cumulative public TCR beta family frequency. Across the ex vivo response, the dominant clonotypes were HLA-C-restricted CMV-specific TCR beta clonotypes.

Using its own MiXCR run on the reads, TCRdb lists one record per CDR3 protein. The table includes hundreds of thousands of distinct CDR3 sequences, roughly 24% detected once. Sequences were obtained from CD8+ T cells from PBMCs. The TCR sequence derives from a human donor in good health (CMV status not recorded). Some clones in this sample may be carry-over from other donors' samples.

The DNA for the CDR3 is TGCAGTGCTGGAGGGGACCTTACGGAGTATGAGCAGTTCTTC. It codes for CSAGGDLTEYEQFF. The chain carries TRBV20-1 and TRBJ2-1; possibly TRBD2 for D (6 bases). The CDR3 consists of 14 residues. Trimming took 5 bases from V and 8 from J, leaving 19 bases between them. Germline V gene sequence: CDR1 DFQATT, CDR2 SNEGSKA (reference sequence).